This TCR beta chain was sequenced in a study of T cell repertoires in cytomegalovirus infection (dated by TCRdb to the late 2010s). Turning to the overall study: The peptide stimulations were aimed at well-studied HLA-B-restricted epitopes as well as recently identified HLA-C-restricted CMV epitopes, whose presentation resists viral immunomodulation. Donor HLA type was relevant to the analysis, because carriage of CMV infection together with the matching HLA type was indicated by public TCR beta signatures.

This sample was sequenced with an Illumina HiSeq 1500. TCRdb took the public reads, trimmed them with fastp at Q25, ran MiXCR for clone calling and kept in-frame beta chains. Entries are consolidated by CDR3 protein sequence, retaining the most common genes and DNA. For this sample the table gives roughly 180,000 distinct CDR3 sequences, of which roughly 20% were detected only once. Roughly 25% of the sample goes to the ten largest clones. Overall study outcomes, separate from this receptor: In the ex vivo response, HLA-C-restricted CMV-specific TCR beta clonotypes were dominant, and in two of eight donors the single most frequent clonotype came from this HLA-C-restricted group. Cumulative frequency of public TCR beta family members discriminated carriers of CMV infection plus the relevant HLA type in this cohort and an independent approximately 350-donor cohort.

As for this clonotype: The clone's antigen remains unknown. Per-base qualities were not stored, and no clone one base away is much larger.

Including cysteine and phenylalanine, the CDR3 has 15 amino acids. Left in the record is the CDR3 DNA by itself, 45 bases read in frame from the first base. The V and J ends are trimmed by 5 bases and 3 bases, leaving 16 bases between them. Sequences SGHVS (CDR1) and FNYEAQ (CDR2) are obtained from the germline V gene. The sample's treatment or condition, from its label and the paper: in vitro stimulation with specific CMV peptide epitopes to enrich CMV-specific T cells. This receptor was taken from a human donor in good health (CMV status not recorded). Some clones in this sample may be carry-over from other donors' samples. Specimen: CD8+ T cells from cultured PBMCs, collected from culture after CMV antigen stimulation. The chain is made from TRBV7-6 and TRBJ1-1, with the D gene call left open. The DNA sequence reads TGTGCCAGCAGCCAGTATCGCCTCGGATACACTGAAGCTTTCTTT. It translates as CASSQYRLGYTEAFF.